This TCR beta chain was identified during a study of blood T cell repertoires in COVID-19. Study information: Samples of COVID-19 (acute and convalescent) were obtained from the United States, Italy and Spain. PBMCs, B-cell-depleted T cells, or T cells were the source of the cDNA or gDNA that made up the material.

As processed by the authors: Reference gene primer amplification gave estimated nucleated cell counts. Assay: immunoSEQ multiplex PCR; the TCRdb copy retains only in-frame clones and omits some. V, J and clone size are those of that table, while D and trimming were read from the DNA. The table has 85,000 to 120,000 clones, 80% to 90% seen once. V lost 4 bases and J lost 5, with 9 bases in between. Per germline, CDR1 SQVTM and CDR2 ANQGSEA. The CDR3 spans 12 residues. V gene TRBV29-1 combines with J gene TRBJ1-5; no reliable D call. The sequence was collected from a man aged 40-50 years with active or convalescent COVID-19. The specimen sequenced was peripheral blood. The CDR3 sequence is CSVAGLDQPQHF. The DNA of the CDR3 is TGCAGCGTTGCAGGATTGGATCAGCCCCAGCATTTT.